This record looks at one T cell receptor (beta chain) sequence and its context. Participants were aged about 18 to 89 years, lived in under 25 US areas, and enrolled virtually. Before they entered the study, exposed participants had met a COVID-19 case within 2 weeks. This table comes from immunoSEQ multiplex PCR, and its TCRdb copy is limited to in-frame clones, with some not included. In the table there are hundreds of thousands of clones, roughly 80% of which are singletons. The data are from a study of blood T cell repertoires in COVID-19. Study-level information: Sample material is recorded as cDNA or gDNA derived from T cells, B-cell-depleted T cells, or PBMCs.

The ends lost 9 bases at V and 8 bases at J; junction bases unmatched: 11. Germline CDR1 LNHDA, CDR2 SQIVND (reference sequence). The CDR3 covers 13 residues. The gene calls are TRBV19 and TRBJ1-2, with 8 positions matching TRBD1. The clonotype comes from a woman between 45 and 65 years old who had been exposed to COVID-19. Sample: PBMCs or T cells enriched from blood (not recorded which). CDR3 region: CASTPTGGMGYTF. CDR3 DNA sequence: TGTGCCAGCACGCCTACAGGGGGGATGGGCTACACCTTC. Drawing the rest from reference TRBV19 and TRBJ1-2, the complete variable domain is DGGITQSPKYLFRKEGQNVTLSCEQNLNHDAMYWYRQDPGQGLRLIYYSQIVNDFQKGDIAEGYSVSREKKESFPLTVTSAQKNPTAFYLCASTPTGGMGYTFGSGTRLTVV.